This T cell receptor (beta chain) was captured by sequencing in a study of beta chain features in type 1 diabetes. The study's findings and limits: Reduced insertions and increased deletions marked VDJ junctions in type 1 diabetes patients. The analysis here could not establish whether HLA type shapes TCRB rearrangement. PCR could preferentially amplify shorter templates, alike in patients and controls. Among all four CD4+ subsets, Type 1 diabetes patients had TCRB CDR3s that were moderately but significantly shorter.

With 4 bases removed from V and 4 bases from J, the gap between germline ends came to 13 bases. The CDR3 is 14 residues long. Germline V gene data show CDR1 as SGHAT and CDR2 as FQNNGV. About this clone itself: Its cognate antigen is unknown.

Expressed TCRB transcripts were sequenced because the entire RNA isolate underwent reverse transcription. Profiling relied on immunoSEQ multiplex PCR, and the TCRdb table lists in-frame clones only, not all of them. The sample holds 240,000 or so clones, around 20% seen once. The J gene is TRBJ2-5, the V gene TRBV11-2; possibly TRBD1 for D (5 bases). This TCR derives from a woman aged 40 to 50 with type 1 diabetes. Sequencing used naive CD4+ T cells from blood. The DNA of the CDR3 is TGTGCCAGCAGCTCATCAGGGCGAGGAGAGACCCAGTACTTC. It is translated as CASSSSGRGETQYF. The complete variable domain, with remaining parts taken from reference TRBV11-2 and TRBJ2-5, reads EAGVAQSPRYKIIEKRQSVAFWCNPISGHATLYWYQQILGQGPKLLIQFQNNGVVDDSQLPKDRFSAERLKGVDSTLKIQPAKLEDSAVYLCASSSSGRGETQYFGPGTRLLVL.